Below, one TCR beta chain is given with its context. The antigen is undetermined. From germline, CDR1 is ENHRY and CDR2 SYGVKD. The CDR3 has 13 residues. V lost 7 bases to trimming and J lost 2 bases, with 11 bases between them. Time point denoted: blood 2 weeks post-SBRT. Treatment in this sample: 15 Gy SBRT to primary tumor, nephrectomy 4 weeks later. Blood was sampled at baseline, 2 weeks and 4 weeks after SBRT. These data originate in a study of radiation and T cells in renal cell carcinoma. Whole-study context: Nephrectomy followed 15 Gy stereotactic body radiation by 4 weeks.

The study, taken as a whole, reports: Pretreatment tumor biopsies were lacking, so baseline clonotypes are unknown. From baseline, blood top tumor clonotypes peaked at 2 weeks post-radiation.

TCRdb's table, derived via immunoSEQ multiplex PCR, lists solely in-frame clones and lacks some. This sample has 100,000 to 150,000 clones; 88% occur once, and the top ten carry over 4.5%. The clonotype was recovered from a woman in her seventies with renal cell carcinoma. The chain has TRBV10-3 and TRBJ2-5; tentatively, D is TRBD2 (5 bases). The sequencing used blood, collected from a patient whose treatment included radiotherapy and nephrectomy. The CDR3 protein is CAITGGPQETQYF. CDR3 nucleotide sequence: TGTGCCATCACGGGCGGGCCACAAGAGACCCAGTACTTC.